Listed below are T cell receptor beta chains from one sample, sequenced in a study of T cell responses to AZD1222 COVID-19 vaccine. TCRdb's table, derived via immunoSEQ multiplex PCR, lists solely in-frame clones and lacks some. The sample records about 120,000 clones, approximately 85% being singletons. The sample in question was peripheral blood, obtained on day 0 of AZD1222 vaccination. Receptors originate from an adult in good health. Each CDR3 is given with its conserved first and last residue. The order of the fields is clone size, D gene, J gene, V gene, CDR3 protein, CDR3 DNA. The D gene is left open where the match is weak. The size of a clone is reported for some rows only, either as once, few or many, or as a class for expanded clones.

abundance: .
d_gene: .
j_gene: TRBJ2-4
v_gene: TRBV12-2
CDR3aa: CASRLAKNIQYF
CDR3nt: TGTGCAAGTCGACTAGCCAAAAACATTCAGTACTTC

abundance: few
d_gene: .
j_gene: TRBJ1-6
v_gene: TRBV30
CDR3aa: CAWSLTASYNSPLHF
CDR3nt: TGTGCCTGGAGCCTTACAGCATCGTATAATTCACCCCTCCACTTT

abundance: .
d_gene: .
j_gene: TRBJ2-1
v_gene: TRBV7-3
CDR3aa: CASSPGGRGIINEQFF
CDR3nt: TGTGCCAGCAGCCCGGGGGGCAGGGGGATAATAAATGAGCAGTTCTTC

abundance: .
d_gene: .
j_gene: TRBJ2-5
v_gene: TRBV28
CDR3aa: CASSPAPSQETQYF
CDR3nt: TGTGCCAGCAGCCCCGCCCCCTCTCAAGAGACCCAGTACTTC

abundance: once
d_gene: TRBD1
j_gene: TRBJ1-4
v_gene: TRBV15
CDR3aa: CATSSGTETEKLFF
CDR3nt: TGTGCCACCAGCAGCGGGACAGAGACTGAAAAACTGTTTTTT

abundance: .
d_gene: .
j_gene: TRBJ1-2
v_gene: TRBV6-5
CDR3aa: CASRGRVGYTF
CDR3nt: TGTGCCAGCAGGGGGCGAGTTGGCTACACCTTC

abundance: .
d_gene: TRBD1
j_gene: TRBJ2-7
v_gene: TRBV28
CDR3aa: CASNPGQGGYEQYF
CDR3nt: TGTGCCAGCAATCCGGGACAGGGAGGCTACGAGCAGTACTTC

abundance: .
d_gene: .
j_gene: TRBJ2-3
v_gene: TRBV29-1
CDR3aa: CSVTARALDTQYF
CDR3nt: TGCAGCGTGACAGCGAGAGCCTTAGATACGCAGTATTTT

abundance: .
d_gene: TRBD1
j_gene: TRBJ1-1
v_gene: TRBV7-8
CDR3aa: CASSFTGGIGTEAFF
CDR3nt: TGTGCCAGCAGCTTCACAGGGGGCATAGGCACTGAAGCTTTCTTT

abundance: .
d_gene: TRBD1
j_gene: TRBJ1-2
v_gene: TRBV6-2/TRBV6-3
CDR3aa: CASSSQGSNYGYTF
CDR3nt: TGTGCCAGCAGTTCACAGGGGAGTAACTATGGCTACACCTTC

abundance: .
d_gene: TRBD1
j_gene: TRBJ2-7
v_gene: TRBV5-1
CDR3aa: CASSLEGASYEQYF
CDR3nt: TGCGCCAGCAGCTTGGAGGGGGCCTCCTACGAGCAGTACTTC

abundance: .
d_gene: .
j_gene: TRBJ1-1
v_gene: TRBV10-3
CDR3aa: CAISDRPTEAFF
CDR3nt: TGTGCCATCAGTGACAGACCCACTGAAGCTTTCTTT

abundance: once
d_gene: TRBD2
j_gene: TRBJ2-1
v_gene: TRBV24-1
CDR3aa: CATSDPTSGTYNEQFF
CDR3nt: TGTGCCACCAGTGACCCGACTAGCGGAACCTACAATGAGCAGTTCTTC

abundance: .
d_gene: TRBD2
j_gene: TRBJ2-1
v_gene: TRBV12-3/TRBV12-4
CDR3aa: CAIRASGSREQFF
CDR3nt: TGTGCCATCAGGGCTAGCGGGAGCCGGGAGCAGTTCTTC